One sample yielded the 32 T cell receptor beta chains listed below, sequenced in a study of shared clonotypes between healthy human individuals. Here immunoSEQ multiplex PCR was the method, and the copy in TCRdb shows in-frame clones only, minus some. The sample shows approximately 2.3 million clones, approximately 93% of them seen only once. The sample was naive CD4+ T cells from PBMCs. The sample's subset: CD45RA+ positively selected. Receptor source: a man aged 18 to 30 in good health. Some clones in this sample may be carry-over from other donors' samples.

Points on this clone: Other DNA sequences in the sample encode the same CDR3. The gene calls are TRBV5-1 and TRBJ2-5; 7 bases fit TRBD2. With V trimmed by 4 bases and J by 5 bases, 5 bases remained unmatched. This CDR3 has 13 amino acids. Germline lookup yields CDR1 SGHRS and CDR2 YFSETQ. The CDR3 nucleotides read TGCGCCAGCAGCCTGGCCGGGGGGGAGACCCAGTACTTC. This sequence encodes CASSLAGGETQYF.

This chain uses TRBV19 with TRBJ2-5, with D perhaps matching TRBD1 (6 bases). The CDR3 has 19 amino acids. The germline V and J ends were trimmed by 2 bases and 5 bases, with 27 bases remaining between them. Germline CDR1 LNHDA, CDR2 SQIVND (reference sequence). CDR3 sequence reads: CASSIRAAPGLTRGETQYF. The CDR3 DNA follows: TGTGCCAGTAGTATACGAGCCGCCCCGGGTCTCACGAGGGGGGAGACCCAGTACTTC.

With regard to this clone: The sample holds other DNA sequences that translate to the same CDR3. The rearrangement joins TRBV29-1 to TRBJ1-4; D unclear. The CDR3 length is 10 residues. The V end lost 7 bases, the J end lost 8 bases, and 8 bases lay between the germline ends. Germline V gives CDR1 SQVTM, CDR2 ANQGSEA. CDR3 nucleotides: TGCAGCGCCGGGAACGAAAAACTGTTTTTT. It encodes CSAGNEKLFF.

The chain uses TRBV7-9 and TRBJ2-1, with TRBD2 identical over 8 bases. V trimming: 3 bases; J trimming: 7 bases; junction bases outside the gene matches: 11. Per the germline V gene, CDR1 is SEHNR and CDR2 is FQNEAQ (reference sequence). This CDR3 contains 16 residues. The CDR3 region has the DNA TGTGCCAGCAGCTTTTCCGAAGCGGGAGTTAGAAATGAGCAGTTCTTC. It translates to CASSFSEAGVRNEQFF.

The V and J genes are TRBV7-9 and TRBJ1-4; D is ambiguous. Trimming took 5 bases from V and 7 from J, leaving 11 bases between them. The length of the CDR3 is 13 residues. Looked up from germline, CDR1 is SEHNR and CDR2 is FQNEAQ (reference sequence). The CDR3 bases are TGTGCCAGCAGCAAGCAAGGGCGTGAAAAACTGTTTTTT. It specifies CASSKQGREKLFF.

This chain joins TRBV28 and TRBJ2-7, with TRBD1 identical over 7 bases. Germline V gives CDR1 MDHEN, CDR2 SYDVKM. Trimming at V came to 6 bases and at J to 0 bases, leaving 5 bases not matched to a gene. The CDR3 sequence is 14 residues long. The DNA of the CDR3 is TGTGCCAGCAGCGGGACAGTTAGCTCCTACGAGCAGTACTTC. Its translation is CASSGTVSSYEQYF.

The V gene is TRBV30, the J gene TRBJ1-2; TRBD1 matches 8 bases. Germline assignment: CDR1 GTSNPN and CDR2 SVGIG (reference sequence). V dropped 1 base and J dropped 2; count of bases not matched to a gene: 9. The CDR3 contains 16 residues. CDR3 residues: CAWSAQGAWGNYGYTF. CDR3 DNA: TGTGCCTGGAGTGCCCAGGGGGCGTGGGGGAACTATGGCTACACCTTC.

Notes on this clone: Within the sample, other DNA sequences also encode this same CDR3. Written as DNA, the CDR3 is TGCGCCAGCTCGATACAGGGATCTGGAAACACCATATATTTT. It yields the protein CASSIQGSGNTIYF. The chain carries TRBV5-1 and TRBJ1-3; D may be TRBD1 (6 bases). This CDR3 is built from 14 residues. V lost 7 bases to trimming and J lost 1 base, with 12 bases between them. Germline CDR1 is SGHRS and CDR2 is YFSETQ.

CDR3: CASSSSNNNIQYF. CDR3 DNA sequence: TGCGCCAGCAGCTCCAGTAACAACAACATTCAGTACTTC. This chain joins TRBV5-1 and TRBJ2-4, with D uncertain. V lost 3 bases, J lost 7 bases, and 11 bases lay in between. Germline V gene lookup returns CDR1 SGHRS and CDR2 YFSETQ. The CDR3 sequence is 13 residues long.

The genes are TRBV4-3 and TRBJ2-5; 11 bases match TRBD1. The J call may be mistaken, given a closer DNA end match to TRBJ2-7. Germline V gives CDR1 LGHNA, CDR2 YSLEER. The CDR3 spans 15 residues. CDR3 residues: CASSQRTGGNYEQYF. The DNA of the CDR3 is TGCGCCAGCAGCCAGAGGACAGGGGGCAATTACGAGCAGTACTTC.

In the case of this clone: Other DNA sequences of this sample code for an identical CDR3. The rearrangement uses TRBV7-3 and TRBJ2-5; D call uncertain. This CDR3 is built from 13 residues. Germline V CDR1 and CDR2: SGHTA, FQGTGA. V shed 2 bases and J shed 1 base, with 5 bases lying between them. CDR3 sequence: CASSLSLQETQYF. CDR3 bases: TGTGCCAGCAGCTTATCCCTCCAAGAGACCCAGTACTTC.

The rearrangement joins TRBV5-6 to TRBJ1-2, with D hard to call. Trimming removed 4 bases from V and 1 base from J, with 14 bases in between. Looked up from germline, CDR1 is SGHDT and CDR2 is YYEEEE. CDR3 length: 15 amino acids. CDR3 in DNA: TGTGCCAGCAGCCTGGATTCGGGGTTTAACTATGGCTACACCTTC. Its protein is CASSLDSGFNYGYTF.

J is TRBJ1-2 and V is TRBV11-2; 8 bases map to TRBD1. Germline assignment: CDR1 SGHAT and CDR2 FQNNGV. J lost 2 bases, V lost 4 bases, and 3 bases had no gene match. The CDR3 has 14 amino acids. CDR3 protein: CASSYWTGNYGYTF. The CDR3, as DNA: TGTGCCAGCAGCTATTGGACAGGGAACTATGGCTACACCTTC.

This chain joins TRBV6-4 and TRBJ2-6, with TRBD2 matching over 7 bases. V gave up 0 bases and J gave up 0 bases; unmatched junction bases: 17. This CDR3 comprises 22 residues. Germline CDR1 reads MRHNA; CDR2 reads SNTAGT. CDR3 nucleotides: TGTGCCAGCAGTGACTCGATCTTACCCCCGGGGGGTTTTGGCTCTGGGGCCAACGTCCTGACTTTC. Protein: CASSDSILPPGGFGSGANVLTF.

This clone was recorded once. V and J are TRBV2 and TRBJ1-5; perhaps TRBD1 as D (5 bases). The CDR3 consists of 14 residues. CDR1 is SNHLY and CDR2 is FYNNEI in the germline V gene. V lost 5 bases to trimming and J lost 1 base, with 9 bases between them. Written as DNA, the CDR3 is TGTGCCAGCAGTCTCAGGGAGAGCAATCAGCCCCAGCATTTT. The encoded protein is CASSLRESNQPQHF.

The DNA of the CDR3 is TGTGCCAGCAGTTTAACACAGGGTTACACTGAAGCTTTCTTT. It is translated as CASSLTQGYTEAFF. This chain links TRBV28 with TRBJ1-1, with D possibly matching TRBD1 (6 bases). Trimming removed 2 bases from V and 3 bases from J, with 10 bases in between. Germline CDR1 is MDHEN and CDR2 is SYDVKM. CDR3 size: 14 residues.

This clone has only one observation. The chain uses TRBV7-2 and TRBJ2-5; possible D gene TRBD2, 6 bases. The V end was cut by 4 bases, the J end by 7 bases, with 16 bases between. This CDR3 is built from 14 residues. Germline CDR1 reads SGHTA; CDR2 reads FQGNSA. The CDR3 DNA sequence: TGTGCCAGCAGCTGGGGTGCTAGCGAGGGGACCCAGTACTTC. This codes for CASSWGASEGTQYF.

The chain is built from TRBV6-6 and TRBJ2-3, with 7 bases matching TRBD2. Germline CDR1 and CDR2: MNHNY and SVGAGI (reference sequence). The CDR3 consists of 16 residues. Trimming cost V 4 bases and J 2 bases; bases outside gene matches: 9. The CDR3 here is CASSSLAREVTDTQYF. The CDR3 coding sequence is TGTGCCAGCAGTTCACTAGCGAGAGAAGTCACAGATACGCAGTATTTT.

To note about this clone: Other nucleotide sequences in the sample specify the same CDR3. The rearrangement links TRBV18 to TRBJ2-5; D unclear. The CDR3 totals 13 residues. V was trimmed by 6 bases and J by 2 bases, leaving 10 bases between them. CDR1 and CDR2 from the germline V gene are KGHSH and LQKENI. CDR3 in DNA: TGTGCCAGCTCCCCAGACCTTCAAGAGACCCAGTACTTC. This sequence encodes CASSPDLQETQYF.

The chain uses TRBV19 and TRBJ2-1; the D gene is possibly TRBD2 (6 bases). Deletions cut 7 bases from V and 1 base from J, with 14 bases between. CDR3 size: 15 residues. Germline V lookup: CDR1 LNHDA, CDR2 SQIVND (reference sequence). In DNA form, the CDR3 reads TGTGCCAGTAACCCCGGAGGGCGGTCCTACAATGAGCAGTTCTTC. Translating it yields CASNPGGRSYNEQFF. The full variable domain, in which reference TRBV19 and TRBJ2-1 provide the parts outside the CDR3, is DGGITQSPKYLFRKEGQNVTLSCEQNLNHDAMYWYRQDPGQGLRLIYYSQIVNDFQKGDIAEGYSVSREKKESFPLTVTSAQKNPTAFYLCASNPGGRSYNEQFFGPGTRLTVL.

The V gene is TRBV2, the J gene TRBJ1-2, with D hard to call. V was shortened by 7 bases and J by 4 bases, with 13 bases between the two germline ends. The V gene's germline CDR1 is SNHLY and CDR2 FYNNEI. The CDR3 totals 13 residues. The CDR3 sequence is CASIVQYGYGYTF. CDR3 sequence (DNA): TGTGCCAGCATTGTCCAGTACGGCTATGGCTACACCTTC.

The rearrangement joins TRBV5-6 to TRBJ2-7, with D perhaps assigned TRBD1 or TRBD2 (6 bases each). There are 15 residues in the CDR3. The V end lost 4 bases, the J end lost 3 bases, and 17 bases lay between the germline ends. Germline CDR1 is SGHDT and CDR2 is YYEEEE. CDR3 sequence (DNA): TGTGCCAGCAGCCCGGAATCGGGGGCTTTCTACGAGCAGTACTTC. This gives the protein CASSPESGAFYEQYF.

The chain is built from TRBV2 and TRBJ2-1; 7 bases match TRBD1. From germline, CDR1 is SNHLY and CDR2 FYNNEI. V gave up 6 bases and J gave up 5 bases; unmatched junction bases: 4. The CDR3 contains 13 residues. The CDR3 reads CASRAGTDNEQFF. Written as DNA, the CDR3 is TGTGCCAGCAGGGCCGGGACAGACAATGAGCAGTTCTTC.

The J gene is TRBJ2-5, the V gene TRBV9; TRBD2 aligns across 7 bases. V lost 0 bases and J lost 9; bases outside the gene matches: 11. This CDR3 contains 15 residues. Germline CDR1 SGDLS, CDR2 YYNGEE. The CDR3 DNA is TGTGCCAGCAGCGTAGTGGGGGTAGCGGGTGAGTCCCAGTACTTC. This sequence encodes CASSVVGVAGESQYF. Looking up the rest from reference TRBV9 and TRBJ2-5 gives the full variable domain: DSGVTQTPKHLITATGQRVTLRCSPRSGDLSVYWYQQSLDQGLQFLIQYYNGEERAKGNILERFSAQQFPDLHSELNLSSLELGDSALYFCASSVVGVAGESQYFGPGTRLLVL.

The chain has TRBV27 and TRBJ2-1; 14 bases fit TRBD2. Per the germline V gene, CDR1 is MNHEY and CDR2 is SMNVEV (reference sequence). V was pared by 5 bases and J by 6 bases, with 3 bases of the junction left unmatched. The CDR3 has 15 amino acids. The CDR3, as DNA: TGTGCCAGCAGTCCGGGACTAGCGGGAGCCAATGAGCAGTTCTTC. Translation gives CASSPGLAGANEQFF.

The V gene is TRBV11-2, the J gene TRBJ2-7; TRBD2 agrees at 7 bases. V lost 2 bases to trimming and J lost 6 bases; unmatched junction nucleotides: 4. Germline loops: CDR1 SGHAT, CDR2 FQNNGV. There are 13 residues in the CDR3. The CDR3 bases are TGTGCCAGCAGCTTAACCGGGGGGAGCGAGCAGTACTTC. Translated: CASSLTGGSEQYF.

The chain has TRBV6-5 and TRBJ2-7, with 12 positions matching TRBD2. With 5 bases clipped from V and 7 bases from J, the junction kept 9 bases outside the gene matches. Germline CDR1 and CDR2: MNHEY and SVGAGI. There are 15 residues in the CDR3. CDR3 sequence reads: CASSPLAGGPGEQYF. The DNA of the CDR3 is TGTGCCAGCAGTCCCCTAGCGGGAGGGCCGGGGGAGCAGTACTTC.

The chain recombines TRBV15 with TRBJ2-1; D gene ambiguous. V lost 4 bases to trimming and J lost 4 bases, with 8 bases between them. The CDR3 runs to 13 residues. CDR1 is LNHNV and CDR2 is YYDKDF in the germline V gene (reference sequence). The DNA for the CDR3 is TGTGCCACCAGCATCTCACGGTACAATGAGCAGTTCTTC. This sequence encodes CATSISRYNEQFF.

This clone was recorded only once. Other DNA sequences in this specimen translate into the identical CDR3. The V and J genes are TRBV7-2 and TRBJ2-3, with D unclear. V was trimmed by 4 bases and J by 3 bases, leaving 5 bases between them. The CDR3 contains 12 residues. Germline V gives CDR1 SGHTA, CDR2 FQGNSA. The CDR3 DNA is TGTGCCAGCAGCTCACGGACAGATACGCAGTATTTT. Translating gives CASSSRTDTQYF.

The V call is TRBV5-1, the J call TRBJ2-7; possibly TRBD2 for D (6 bases). This CDR3 contains 15 residues. CDR1 is SGHRS, CDR2 YFSETQ, per germline. V gave up 7 bases and J gave up 0 bases, with 17 bases separating them. CDR3: CASRSSGSGSYEQYF. The CDR3 DNA reads as TGCGCCAGCCGGTCGAGTGGTAGCGGCTCCTACGAGCAGTACTTC.

The V and J genes are TRBV6-6 and TRBJ1-1; a weak D match, TRBD1 (6 bases). Germline assignment: CDR1 MNHNY and CDR2 SVGAGI (reference sequence). The CDR3 spans 14 residues. Trimming removed 5 bases at V and 3 bases at J, with 13 bases between. Written as DNA, the CDR3 is TGTGCCAGCAGTATCCGACAGGCTTACACTGAAGCTTTCTTT. It encodes CASSIRQAYTEAFF.

This clone was counted once. This chain links TRBV6-1 with TRBJ1-4; D is undetermined. The V gene's germline CDR1 is MNHNS and CDR2 SASEGT. Trimming pared 6 bases from V and 0 bases from J, leaving 5 bases between. The CDR3 loop spans 13 amino acids. The CDR3 is CASRPATNEKLFF. In DNA, the CDR3 is TGTGCCAGCAGACCGGCAACTAATGAAAAACTGTTTTTT.